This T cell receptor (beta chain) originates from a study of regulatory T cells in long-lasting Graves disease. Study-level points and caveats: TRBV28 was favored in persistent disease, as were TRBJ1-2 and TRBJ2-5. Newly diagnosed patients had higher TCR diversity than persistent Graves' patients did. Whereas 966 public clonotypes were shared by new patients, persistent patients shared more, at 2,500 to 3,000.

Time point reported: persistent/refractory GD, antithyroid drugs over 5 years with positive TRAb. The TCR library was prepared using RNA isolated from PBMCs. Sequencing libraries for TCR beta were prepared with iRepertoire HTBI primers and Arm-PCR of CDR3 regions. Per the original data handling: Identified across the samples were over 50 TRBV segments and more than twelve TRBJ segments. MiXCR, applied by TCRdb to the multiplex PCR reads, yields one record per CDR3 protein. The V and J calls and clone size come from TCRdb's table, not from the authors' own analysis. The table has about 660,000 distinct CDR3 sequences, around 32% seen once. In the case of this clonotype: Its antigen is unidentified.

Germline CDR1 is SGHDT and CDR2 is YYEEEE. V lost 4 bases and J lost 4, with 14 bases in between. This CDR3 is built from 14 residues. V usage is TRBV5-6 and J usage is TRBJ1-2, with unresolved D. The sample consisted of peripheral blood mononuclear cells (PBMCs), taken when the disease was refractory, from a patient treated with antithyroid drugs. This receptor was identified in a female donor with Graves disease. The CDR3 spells CASSPGRSRYGYTF. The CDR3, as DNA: TGTGCCAGCAGCCCTGGCAGGTCTCGCTATGGCTACACCTTC.